Below are 27 T cell receptor beta chains sequenced from a single sample in a study of prognosis after radiotherapy for stage I lung cancer. TCR beta CDR3 was amplified from genomic DNA by two-round multiplex PCR. The authors ran first-round PCR with primers specific to each TRBV and TRBJ gene. A single record per CDR3 protein comes from TCRdb applying MiXCR to the multiplex PCR reads. Of 15,000 to 20,000 distinct CDR3 sequences detected, about 27% appear once; the ten largest clones hold 22%. The specimen comprised PBMCs, sampled before or after stereotactic body radiation therapy (not recorded which). Receptors originate from a donor over 45 with non-small cell lung cancer.

Comments on this clonotype: A much larger clone lies one base from this, so it may be a read error. The chain couples TRBV5-6 to TRBJ1-5; D unresolved. The germline V gene has CDR1 SGHDT and CDR2 YYEEEE. This CDR3 contains 13 residues. CDR3 region: CSSSLGSYQPQHF. As DNA, the CDR3 is TGTTCCAGCAGCTTGGGAAGCTATCAGCCCCAGCATTTT.

Regarding this clonotype: Mismatch with germline at one junction end may stem from a read error. The V call is TRBV12-3 or TRBV12-4, the J call TRBJ1-6; D gene uncertain. The CDR3 covers 14 residues. The CDR3 loop is CAISLGSGNSPLHF. Here the CDR3 DNA reads TGTGCCATCAGTTTGGGCTCGGGGAATTCACCCCTCCACTTT.

The chain links TRBV12-3 or TRBV12-4 to TRBJ2-7; D gene ambiguous. The CDR3 contains 15 residues. V was clipped by 5 bases and J by 2 bases, with 16 bases between them. CDR3 amino acids: CASSQSWFYTYEQYF. The CDR3, as DNA: TGTGCCAGCAGTCAAAGCTGGTTCTATACCTACGAGCAGTACTTC.

On this clonotype itself: One junction end does not reproduce the germline sequence, and a read error may be involved. The V and J genes are TRBV12-5 and TRBJ1-5; 7 bases align to TRBD1. The length of the CDR3 is 17 residues. Germline loops: CDR1 LGHNT, CDR2 FRNRAP. CDR3 DNA sequence: TGTGCTAGTGGTTTGGCACCCGGACAGGTGGGCAATAAGCCCCAGCACTTT. This sequence encodes CASGLAPGQVGNKPQHF.

This clonotype occurred many times. At one boundary the junction diverges from the germline segment, which might be a read error. The genes are TRBV6-5 and TRBJ2-5, with 7 bases identical to TRBD2. Germline CDR1 is MNHEY and CDR2 is SVGAGI. The CDR3 has 15 amino acids. CDR3 in DNA: TGTGCCAGCAGTTTTACAGTGGCAGGGCGGGAGATCCAGTACTTC. It encodes CASSFTVAGREIQYF.

There are many counts of this clonotype. J is TRBJ1-2 and V is TRBV6-5; TRBD1 is a possible D gene (5 bases). Germline-derived CDR1 and CDR2 are MNHEY and SVGAGI. Between the trimmed V and J ends, which lost 0 bases and 4 bases, there was a span of 12 bases. This CDR3 is 15 amino acids long. This CDR3 reads CASSYSTASFYGYTF. In DNA form, the CDR3 reads TGTGCCAGCAGTTACTCGACAGCTTCCTTCTATGGCTACACCTTC.

To note about this clonotype: A far larger clone is one base from this, pointing to a likely read error. The chain carries TRBV6-6 and TRBJ2-7; D is unclear. This CDR3 comprises 12 residues. The germline CDR1 and CDR2 sequences are MNHNY and SVGAGI (reference sequence). The DNA for the CDR3 is TGTGACAGCAGTTACGTACACATCGAGCAGTACTTC. It codes for CDSSYVHIEQYF.

A word on this clonotype: A read error may explain this, as a much larger clone is one base away. The rearrangement joins TRBV24-1 to TRBJ2-5; TRBD2 matches at 10 bases. Germline loops: CDR1 KGHDR, CDR2 SFDVKD. The V gene end was trimmed by 4 bases and the J gene end by 7 bases; junction bases not matched to a gene: 11. The CDR3 contains 16 residues. The CDR3 here is CATSDPSGRGGGTQYF. CDR3 DNA sequence: TGTGCCACCAGTGACCCTAGCGGGAGAGGAGGAGGGACCCAGTACTTC.

A note on this clonotype: Only one base separates this from a far larger clonotype, so it likely reflects a read error. The chain uses TRBV7-6 and TRBJ2-1; D unclear. CDR3 size: 15 residues. Germline values: CDR1 SGHVS, CDR2 FNYEAQ. Here the CDR3 reads CASSLGLDSFNGQFF. DNA of the CDR3: TGTGCCAGCAGCTTAGGGCTGGATAGCTTTAATGGGCAGTTCTTC.

A remark on this clonotype: A far larger clone is one nucleotide away, so this likely arose from a read error. The chain recombines TRBV6-5 with TRBJ1-5; a possible D gene is TRBD1 (6 bases). This CDR3 spans 13 amino acids. The germline V gene has CDR1 MNHEY and CDR2 SVGAGI. V was cut by 6 bases and J by 12 bases, with 18 bases left in between. The CDR3 here is CASSDRFPEDQHF. In nucleotides, the CDR3 is TGTGCCAGCAGCGACAGGTTCCCAGAAGACCAGCATTTT.

This clonotype was counted at least ten times. J is TRBJ2-1 and V is TRBV3-1; the match to TRBD1 covers 7 bases. The germline gives CDR1 LGHDT, CDR2 YNNKEL (reference sequence). The V segment lost 5 bases and the J segment 0 bases; nucleotides outside the gene matches: 4. The CDR3 contains 15 residues. The CDR3 sequence: CASSRGPTSYNEQFF. The CDR3 nucleotides are TGTGCCAGCAGCAGGGGGCCGACCTCCTACAATGAGCAGTTCTTC.

This clonotype showed up many times. The rearrangement joins TRBV13 to TRBJ2-2; no definite D call. The germline gives CDR1 PRHDT, CDR2 FYEKMQ (reference sequence). V was clipped by 1 base and J by 5 bases, with 8 bases between them. The CDR3 loop spans 14 amino acids. The CDR3: CASSLDDITGELFF. The CDR3 DNA reads TGTGCCAGCAGCTTAGACGACATAACCGGGGAGCTGTTTTTT.

As to this clonotype: An end of the junction does not agree with germline; a read error may underlie this. The V call is TRBV20-1, the J call TRBJ1-1; D unresolved. The V gene's germline CDR1 is DFQATT and CDR2 SNEGSKA (reference sequence). There are 12 residues in the CDR3. In DNA, the CDR3 is TGCAGTGCTAGCTTCTGGAAAACTGAGGCTTTCTTT. It specifies CSASFWKTEAFF.

This clonotype was counted at least ten times. The gene calls are TRBV10-3 and TRBJ2-7, with D possibly TRBD1 on 7 matching bases. The germline CDR1 and CDR2 sequences are ENHRY and SYGVKD. The V end was cut by 9 bases, the J end by 7 bases, with 16 bases between. The CDR3 length is 12 residues. CDR3 loop: CAMGAGGREQYF. DNA of the CDR3: TGTGCCATGGGGGCAGGGGGGAGGGAGCAGTACTTC.

This clonotype was found many times. This chain uses TRBV10-2 with TRBJ2-2, with D possibly being TRBD2 (5 bases). CDR1 and CDR2 from the germline V gene are WSHSY and SAAADI. V was cut by 6 bases and J by 7 bases, with 9 bases left in between. The CDR3 totals 12 residues. The CDR3 DNA sequence: TGCGCCAGCAGCGAGGGAGTCGGGGAGCTGTTTTTT. This translates into CASSEGVGELFF.

With regard to this clonotype: A much bigger clone sits one base away, suggesting this may be a read error. The rearrangement joins TRBV9 to TRBJ1-1; D is ambiguous. Germline V gene lookup returns CDR1 SGDLS and CDR2 YYNGEE. This CDR3 comprises 13 residues. The CDR3 sequence: CASIVGLFTEAFF. The CDR3 nucleotides are TGTGCCAGCATCGTAGGTTTGTTCACTGAAGCTTTCTTT. The variable domain in full, with the rest retrieved from reference TRBV9 and TRBJ1-1, is DSGVTQTPKHLITATGQRVTLRCSPRSGDLSVYWYQQSLDQGLQFLIQYYNGEERAKGNILERFSAQQFPDLHSELNLSSLELGDSALYFCASIVGLFTEAFFGQGTRLTVV.

This clonotype was counted many times. The chain links TRBV20-1 to TRBJ2-7; the match to TRBD1 covers 8 bases. The CDR3 contains 16 residues. V shed 2 bases, J shed 1 base, and the junction held 10 bases outside the gene matches. Germline V gene lookup returns CDR1 DFQATT and CDR2 SNEGSKA (reference sequence). The CDR3 sequence: CSARQPGQDKSYEQYF. DNA for the CDR3: TGCAGTGCTAGACAACCGGGACAGGACAAATCCTACGAGCAGTACTTC.

This clonotype was detected ten times or more. This chain uses TRBV3-1 with TRBJ2-1; tentatively, D is TRBD1 or TRBD2 (5 bases each). V was shortened by 5 bases and J by 8 bases, with 22 bases between the two germline ends. CDR1 and CDR2 from the germline V gene are LGHDT and YNNKEL (reference sequence). The CDR3 covers 16 residues. The CDR3, as DNA: TGTGCCAGCAGCGCTCGTCGGGGCTCCCATGCCGATGAGCAGTTCTTC. Protein: CASSARRGSHADEQFF.

As regards this clonotype: The germline gene is not matched at one end of the junction; a read error may be the cause. The genes are TRBV6-2 or TRBV6-3 and TRBJ2-1, with 8 bases aligning to TRBD1. CDR3 length: 13 residues. The germline V gene encodes CDR1 MNHEY and CDR2 SVGEGT. DNA for the CDR3: TGTGCCAGCAGCCAGCCAGGGGGCGGAGAGCGGTTCTTC. Translation: CASSQPGGGERFF.

This clonotype was observed many times. For the CDR3, the DNA is TGCAGTGCTAGAGGCGGGGATTCCTACGAGCAGTACTTC. Protein: CSARGGDSYEQYF. The gene calls are TRBV20-1 and TRBJ2-7; tentatively, D is TRBD2 (6 bases). Germline V lookup: CDR1 DFQATT, CDR2 SNEGSKA (reference sequence). There are 13 residues in the CDR3. The ends were cut back, 1 base at V and 1 base at J, with 8 bases in the middle.

In its sample, this clonotype was seen once. A far larger clone is only one base removed, so a read error is likely. This chain links TRBV7-9 with TRBJ2-1, with D perhaps TRBD1 (6 bases). Germline CDR1 is SEHNR and CDR2 is FQNEAQ (reference sequence). CDR3 length: 12 amino acids. Deletions cut 5 bases from V and 13 bases from J, with 15 bases between. The CDR3 DNA sequence: TGTGCCAGCAGCCCTAGACAGGTGCCCCAGTTCTTC. Translation: CASSPRQVPQFF.

This clonotype has ten or more counts. V usage is TRBV6-1 and J usage is TRBJ2-3, with D possibly TRBD2 on 5 matching bases. The CDR3 consists of 15 residues. Germline V lookup: CDR1 MNHNS, CDR2 SASEGT. The germline V and J ends were trimmed by 0 bases and 4 bases, with 11 bases remaining between them. The CDR3 bases are TGTGCCAGCAGTGAAGCAGAGGCGAGGGCAGATACGCAGTATTTT. Translation gives CASSEAEARADTQYF.

Sample share makes this clonotype medium-sized. The rearrangement uses TRBV20-1 and TRBJ2-5; D not certain. Germline CDR1 and CDR2: DFQATT and SNEGSKA (reference sequence). The CDR3 contains 14 residues. The ends were cut back, 3 bases at V and 1 base at J, with 12 bases in the middle. CDR3 protein: CSARGADSQETQYF. In nucleotides, the CDR3 is TGCAGTGCTAGGGGTGCGGATTCCCAAGAGACCCAGTACTTC.

At least ten counts were recorded for this clonotype. V and J are TRBV28 and TRBJ2-3; D gene ambiguous. Germline V CDR1 and CDR2: MDHEN, SYDVKM. The CDR3 covers 13 residues. The V gene lost 3 bases and the J gene lost 8 bases, with 12 bases spanning the gap. The CDR3 DNA sequence: TGTGCCAGCAGTTTGGACGATTTCGGTACGCAGTATTTT. It yields the protein CASSLDDFGTQYF.

This clonotype was observed many times. The V call is TRBV5-5, the J call TRBJ1-6, with D possibly TRBD1 on 5 matching bases. Germline lookup yields CDR1 SGHKS and CDR2 YYEKEE (reference sequence). The CDR3 loop spans 16 amino acids. The V gene lost 1 base and the J gene lost 10 bases, with 18 bases spanning the gap. CDR3 region: CASSLYESQGRSPLHF. The CDR3 nucleotides are TGTGCCAGCAGCTTGTATGAGTCGCAGGGAAGATCACCCCTCCACTTT.

At least ten counts were recorded for this clonotype. V is TRBV19 and J is TRBJ2-2, with no clear D. This CDR3 is 11 amino acids long. V gave up 4 bases and J gave up 8 bases, with 5 bases separating them. The germline gives CDR1 LNHDA, CDR2 SQIVND (reference sequence). The CDR3 region is CASSTRGELFF. In DNA, the CDR3 is TGTGCCAGTAGTACGCGGGGGGAGCTGTTTTTT.

The sample holds many counts of this clonotype. The chain joins TRBV18 to TRBJ1-6, with 8 bases fitting TRBD1. V shed 3 bases and J 10 bases; nucleotides not matched to a gene: 2. Per the germline V gene, CDR1 is KGHSH and CDR2 is LQKENI. This CDR3 region has 13 residues. Here the CDR3 DNA reads TGTGCCAGCTCACCTGACAGGGGATCACCCCTCCACTTT. Its protein is CASSPDRGSPLHF. The full variable domain, rest sourced from reference TRBV18 and TRBJ1-6, is NAGVMQNPRHLVRRRGQEARLRCSPMKGHSHVYWYRQLPEEGLKFMVYLQKENIIDESGMPKERFSAEFPKEGPSILRIQQVVRGDSAAYFCASSPDRGSPLHFGNGTRLTVT.